This is a list of T cell receptor beta chains from one sample in a study of shared clonotypes between healthy human individuals. Assay: immunoSEQ multiplex PCR; the TCRdb copy retains only in-frame clones and omits some. The profile shows about 470,000 clones, roughly 83% of them singletons. Sequences were obtained from PBMCs. These receptors came from a woman aged 40 to 55 in good health. Some clones in this sample may be carry-over from other donors' samples. CDR3s include the opening cysteine and the closing phenylalanine or tryptophan. The D gene is left open where the match is weak. A row's size may be missing; if present it is once, few, many or a size class.

CDR3 DNA: TGTGCCAGCAGCTTAGCCACCGGGGAGCTGTTTTTT
CDR3 protein: CASSLATGELFF
D gene: NA
CDR3 length: 12
clone size: NA
J gene: TRBJ2-2
V gene: TRBV7-6

CDR3 DNA: TGTGCCAGCAGCCCACCCACCAAGGGGGAGACCCAGTACTTC
CDR3 protein: CASSPPTKGETQYF
D gene: NA
CDR3 length: 14
clone size: once
J gene: TRBJ2-5
V gene: TRBV7-9

CDR3 DNA: TGCGCCAGCAGCTGGGGGACGACTCGGGAGCTGTTTTTT
CDR3 protein: CASSWGTTRELFF
D gene: NA
CDR3 length: 13
clone size: NA
J gene: TRBJ2-2
V gene: TRBV5-1

CDR3 DNA: TGTGCCAGCAGCCGACCCCAGGGGCTGTCTACCTTC
CDR3 protein: CASSRPQGLSTF
D gene: NA
CDR3 length: 12
clone size: NA
J gene: TRBJ1-2
V gene: TRBV14

CDR3 DNA: TGTGCCAGCAGTGACGGGCTAGCCAGCACAGATACGCAGTATTTT
CDR3 protein: CASSDGLASTDTQYF
D gene: NA
CDR3 length: 15
clone size: many
J gene: TRBJ2-3
V gene: TRBV6-4

CDR3 DNA: TGTGCCAGCAGCTTAAAGCGCCTAGCGGGATTGGGGTCCTACAATGAGCAGTTCTTC
CDR3 protein: CASSLKRLAGLGSYNEQFF
D gene: TRBD2
CDR3 length: 19
clone size: NA
J gene: TRBJ2-1
V gene: TRBV5-4

CDR3 DNA: TGCAGCGTAAGGGACAGGGGGCACCAGTACTTC
CDR3 protein: CSVRDRGHQYF
D gene: TRBD1
CDR3 length: 11
clone size: NA
J gene: TRBJ2-7
V gene: TRBV29-1

CDR3 DNA: TGTGCTAGCAGCTTAGACCCCGGACTAGCGACACAAGAGACCCAGTACTTC
CDR3 protein: CASSLDPGLATQETQYF
D gene: TRBD2
CDR3 length: 17
clone size: NA
J gene: TRBJ2-5
V gene: TRBV7-7

CDR3 DNA: TGTGCCAGTAGTACAAGGGACAGGGTCTATGGCTACACCTTC
CDR3 protein: CASSTRDRVYGYTF
D gene: TRBD1
CDR3 length: 14
clone size: once
J gene: TRBJ1-2
V gene: TRBV19

CDR3 DNA: TGCGCCAGCAGCTTGGCTGGGGAGACCCAGTACTTC
CDR3 protein: CASSLAGETQYF
D gene: NA
CDR3 length: 12
clone size: NA
J gene: TRBJ2-5
V gene: TRBV5-1

CDR3 DNA: TGTGCCAGCCGAACCAGTAGCTCACGGGGCAATCAGCCCCAGCATTTT
CDR3 protein: CASRTSSSRGNQPQHF
D gene: NA
CDR3 length: 16
clone size: NA
J gene: TRBJ1-5
V gene: TRBV5-8

CDR3 DNA: TGTGCCTGGGTGGGACTAGCGAACAATGAGCAGTTCTTC
CDR3 protein: CAWVGLANNEQFF
D gene: TRBD2
CDR3 length: 13
clone size: once
J gene: TRBJ2-1
V gene: TRBV30

CDR3 DNA: TGTGCCAGCAGTGTGCGCCAGGGGCACACCGGGGAGCTGTTTTTT
CDR3 protein: CASSVRQGHTGELFF
D gene: NA
CDR3 length: 15
clone size: few
J gene: TRBJ2-2
V gene: TRBV2

CDR3 DNA: TGCGCCAGCAGCTCCGTCGGGACAGTCCCAGGGGAGACCCAGTACTTC
CDR3 protein: CASSSVGTVPGETQYF
D gene: TRBD1
CDR3 length: 16
clone size: NA
J gene: TRBJ2-5
V gene: TRBV5-1

CDR3 DNA: TGCGCCAGCAGCCCCAGACGGGACCCAGACGCCTACGAGCAGTACTTC
CDR3 protein: CASSPRRDPDAYEQYF
D gene: NA
CDR3 length: 16
clone size: NA
J gene: TRBJ2-7
V gene: TRBV10-2

CDR3 DNA: TGTGCCAGCAGCTTAGCCGACAGTGTCCACGAGCAGTACTTC
CDR3 protein: CASSLADSVHEQYF
D gene: NA
CDR3 length: 14
clone size: many
J gene: TRBJ2-7
V gene: TRBV7-9

CDR3 DNA: TGTGCCAGAAGCCCCCGACCGAGAAGAACATTGAATGAGCAGTTCTTC
CDR3 protein: CARSPRPRRTLNEQFF
D gene: NA
CDR3 length: 16
clone size: once
J gene: TRBJ2-1
V gene: TRBV5-3

CDR3 DNA: TGCGCCAGCAGCTTGGCCAGACAGAACACTGAAGCTTTCTTT
CDR3 protein: CASSLARQNTEAFF
D gene: NA
CDR3 length: 14
clone size: NA
J gene: TRBJ1-1
V gene: TRBV5-1

CDR3 DNA: TGTGCCAGCCTACAGGGGGCATGGGAGACCCAGTACTTC
CDR3 protein: CASLQGAWETQYF
D gene: TRBD1
CDR3 length: 13
clone size: NA
J gene: TRBJ2-5
V gene: TRBV6-1

CDR3 DNA: TGTGCCAGCAGCGTAGGCGCAGAACAAGAGACCCAGTACTTC
CDR3 protein: CASSVGAEQETQYF
D gene: NA
CDR3 length: 14
clone size: NA
J gene: TRBJ2-5
V gene: TRBV9

CDR3 DNA: TGTGCCAGCAGAAAAGCGGGAGGCCCCTACAATGAGCAGTTCTTC
CDR3 protein: CASRKAGGPYNEQFF
D gene: TRBD2
CDR3 length: 15
clone size: NA
J gene: TRBJ2-1
V gene: TRBV27

CDR3 DNA: TGCAGCGTTGCCAGAGGGAACACCATATATTTT
CDR3 protein: CSVARGNTIYF
D gene: NA
CDR3 length: 11
clone size: NA
J gene: TRBJ1-3
V gene: TRBV29-1

CDR3 DNA: TGCGCCAACCCGTACCGGGACCTTGCCTACAATGAGCAGTTCTTC
CDR3 protein: CANPYRDLAYNEQFF
D gene: NA
CDR3 length: 15
clone size: NA
J gene: TRBJ2-1
V gene: TRBV5-1

CDR3 DNA: TGCAGCGCCACTACAGGGGGCCATGTCGAGCAGTACTTC
CDR3 protein: CSATTGGHVEQYF
D gene: TRBD1
CDR3 length: 13
clone size: NA
J gene: TRBJ2-7
V gene: TRBV29-1

CDR3 DNA: TGTGCCAGCAGCTTCGTTTCCCAAGAGACCCAGTACTTC
CDR3 protein: CASSFVSQETQYF
D gene: NA
CDR3 length: 13
clone size: few
J gene: TRBJ2-5
V gene: TRBV5-6

CDR3 DNA: TGTGCCAGCAGTTTCCCCGGGACTAGCCTCGGCGAGCAGTACTTC
CDR3 protein: CASSFPGTSLGEQYF
D gene: TRBD2
CDR3 length: 15
clone size: NA
J gene: TRBJ2-7
V gene: TRBV27

CDR3 DNA: TGTGCCAGCAGCGGGGGACAGGGACGTTTCGATGAGCAGTACTTC
CDR3 protein: CASSGGQGRFDEQYF
D gene: TRBD1
CDR3 length: 15
clone size: NA
J gene: TRBJ2-7
V gene: TRBV5-6

CDR3 DNA: TGTGCCACCAGCCCGACAGTCCAAGAGACCCAGTACTTC
CDR3 protein: CATSPTVQETQYF
D gene: NA
CDR3 length: 13
clone size: once
J gene: TRBJ2-5
V gene: TRBV15

CDR3 DNA: TGTGCCACCAGCAGAGAACTGTCGGGCACCGGGGAGCTGTTTTTT
CDR3 protein: CATSRELSGTGELFF
D gene: NA
CDR3 length: 15
clone size: NA
J gene: TRBJ2-2
V gene: TRBV15

CDR3 DNA: TGTGCCAGCTGTCCGGGACTAGCAGCCACCGGGGAGCTGTTTTTT
CDR3 protein: CASCPGLAATGELFF
D gene: TRBD2
CDR3 length: 15
clone size: NA
J gene: TRBJ2-2
V gene: TRBV9

CDR3 DNA: TGCAGCGTTTTGACCGACCGCACAGATACGCAGTATTTT
CDR3 protein: CSVLTDRTDTQYF
D gene: NA
CDR3 length: 13
clone size: once
J gene: TRBJ2-3
V gene: TRBV29-1